The 27 T cell receptor beta chains reported below all come from one sample, sequenced in a study of radiation and T cells in renal cell carcinoma. Only in-frame clones appear in the TCRdb table, and some are missing; sequencing was by immunoSEQ multiplex PCR. The sample includes around 29,000 clones, over 70% of them seen just once. Time point defined: blood 4 weeks post-SBRT, at nephrectomy. This sample's treatment: 15 Gy SBRT to primary tumor, nephrectomy 4 weeks later. The sample consisted of blood, taken from a patient whose treatment included radiotherapy and nephrectomy. The origin of the receptors is a man in his 60s with renal cell carcinoma.

This rearrangement joins TRBV15 to TRBJ2-7, with D unclear. Germline V gives CDR1 LNHNV, CDR2 YYDKDF (reference sequence). This CDR3 region has 13 residues. Trimming removed 0 bases at V and 5 bases at J, with 8 bases between. The CDR3 nucleotides are TGTGCCACCAGCAGAGAAACAGTCAACGAGCAGTACTTC. It encodes CATSRETVNEQYF.

The rearrangement links TRBV14 to TRBJ2-1; D call uncertain. Trimming shortened V by 0 bases and J by 12 bases, and 9 bases separated the two germline ends. The CDR3 is made up of 12 amino acids. The germline V gene encodes CDR1 SGHDN and CDR2 FVKESK. The CDR3 nucleotides read TGTGCCAGCAGCCAAGAAGCGCGTTCGCAGTTCTTC. It codes for CASSQEARSQFF.

CDR3 bases: TGTGCCAGCAGGTCCGGACAGGATCTCTATGGCTACACCTTC. Residues: CASRSGQDLYGYTF. This chain joins TRBV6-5 and TRBJ1-2, with 7 positions matching TRBD1. Trimming removed 6 bases from V and 4 bases from J; junction bases left unmatched: 8. The CDR3 extends over 14 amino acids. CDR1 and CDR2 from the germline V gene are MNHEY and SVGAGI.

The genes are TRBV5-1 and TRBJ1-5; D is uncertain. Germline V gene data show CDR1 as SGHRS and CDR2 as YFSETQ. Trimming took off 4 bases at V and 7 bases at J, with 12 bases between the two ends. The CDR3 spans 13 residues. The CDR3 loop is CASSATPEQPQHF. CDR3 DNA: TGCGCCAGCAGCGCGACCCCGGAGCAGCCCCAGCATTTT. Full variable domain (outside the CDR3, taken from reference TRBV5-1 and TRBJ1-5): KAGVTQTPRYLIKTRGQQVTLSCSPISGHRSVSWYQQTPGQGLQFLFEYFSETQRNKGNFPGRFSGRQFSNSRSEMNVSTLELGDSALYLCASSATPEQPQHFGDGTRLSIL.

The V gene is TRBV6-6, the J gene TRBJ2-1, with a possible D match to TRBD2 (6 bases). Germline V gene data show CDR1 as MNHNY and CDR2 as SVGAGI (reference sequence). The V and J ends lost 4 bases and 9 bases respectively, with 13 bases between them. The CDR3 is 13 residues long. The CDR3 sequence is CASSWGSGGEQFF. In DNA, the CDR3 is TGTGCCAGCAGTTGGGGTAGCGGCGGTGAGCAGTTCTTC.

The CDR3 loop reads CSVGGPSLYGYTF. CDR3 nucleotide sequence: TGCAGCGTTGGCGGACCCTCTCTTTATGGCTACACCTTC. The chain joins TRBV29-1 to TRBJ1-2; D not resolved. V was clipped by 4 bases and J by 5 bases, with 14 bases between them. The V gene's germline CDR1 is SQVTM and CDR2 ANQGSEA. The length of the CDR3 is 13 residues. Looking up the rest from reference TRBV29-1 and TRBJ1-2 gives the full variable domain: SAVISQKPSRDICQRGTSLTIQCQVDSQVTMMFWYRQQPGQSLTLIATANQGSEATYESGFVIDKFPISRPNLTFSTLTVSNMSPEDSSIYLCSVGGPSLYGYTFGSGTRLTVV.

The chain employs TRBV7-9 and TRBJ2-3, with D unclear. The CDR3 length is 15 residues. Germline CDR1 is SEHNR and CDR2 is FQNEAQ (reference sequence). The V gene lost 5 bases and the J gene lost 0 bases, with 12 bases spanning the gap. CDR3: CASSPPGSSTDTQYF. The CDR3 region has the DNA TGTGCCAGCAGCCCCCCGGGCAGTAGCACAGATACGCAGTATTTT.

V usage is TRBV6-1 and J usage is TRBJ1-2; tentative D call: TRBD1 (6 bases). This CDR3 spans 15 amino acids. The V end lost 6 bases, the J end lost 5 bases, and 19 bases lay between the germline ends. From germline, CDR1 is MNHNS and CDR2 SASEGT. The CDR3 reads CASSPTGDNYYGYTF. The CDR3 bases are TGTGCCAGCAGCCCGACAGGCGATAACTATTATGGCTACACCTTC.

V and J are TRBV30 and TRBJ2-7; D perhaps matches TRBD1 (6 bases). Germline V gives CDR1 GTSNPN, CDR2 SVGIG (reference sequence). The CDR3 sequence is 10 residues long. V lost 5 bases, J lost 4 bases, and 6 bases lay in between. The CDR3, as DNA: TGTGCCTGGGGACAGTACGAGCAGTACTTC. As protein: CAWGQYEQYF.

V gene TRBV5-4 combines with J gene TRBJ2-5; D may correspond to TRBD1 or TRBD2 (6 bases each). The ends were cut back, 2 bases at V and 5 bases at J, with 13 bases in the middle. Germline V lookup: CDR1 SGHNT, CDR2 YYREEE (reference sequence). The CDR3 is 14 amino acids. CDR3 protein: CASSFSGAGETQYF. Written as DNA, the CDR3 is TGTGCCAGCAGCTTCTCGGGGGCAGGGGAGACCCAGTACTTC.

A few counts support this clone. Mismatch with germline at one junction end may stem from a read error. V is TRBV7-2 and J is TRBJ2-7; a weak D match, TRBD2 (5 bases). The CDR3 loop spans 12 amino acids. Germline V gene lookup returns CDR1 SGHTA and CDR2 FQGNSA. This chain's CDR3 is CASSFGSSGLNF. The CDR3 DNA reads TGTGCCAGCAGCTTCGGCTCGAGCGGCTTGAACTTC.

The chain couples TRBV7-2 to TRBJ2-3, with 8 bases lining up with TRBD2. With V trimmed by 5 bases and J by 4 bases, 5 bases remained unmatched. This CDR3 is 14 amino acids long. Germline V gives CDR1 SGHTA, CDR2 FQGNSA. Written as DNA, the CDR3 is TGTGCCAGCAGCCCACCGGGGGGGGCAGATACGCAGTATTTT. It codes for CASSPPGGADTQYF.

V is TRBV27 and J is TRBJ1-2; D uncertain. This CDR3 contains 15 residues. The germline V gene encodes CDR1 MNHEY and CDR2 SMNVEV (reference sequence). Between the trimmed V and J ends, which lost 8 bases and 4 bases, there was a span of 20 bases. CDR3 coding DNA: TGTGCCAGCGCCCCCCTGGGCAGCGCCGGCTATGGCTACACCTTC. This translates into CASAPLGSAGYGYTF.

This clone has just a few counts. This sequence joins TRBV5-1 and TRBJ1-1; D gene ambiguous. Germline-derived CDR1 and CDR2 are SGHRS and YFSETQ. Trimming took off 0 bases at V and 6 bases at J, with 15 bases between the two ends. There are 15 residues in the CDR3. The CDR3 region is CASSLVGIGSAEAFF. CDR3 coding DNA: TGCGCCAGCAGCTTGGTAGGGATAGGTAGCGCTGAAGCTTTCTTT. Based on the CDR3 plus reference TRBV5-1 and TRBJ1-1, the full variable domain is KAGVTQTPRYLIKTRGQQVTLSCSPISGHRSVSWYQQTPGQGLQFLFEYFSETQRNKGNFPGRFSGRQFSNSRSEMNVSTLELGDSALYLCASSLVGIGSAEAFFGQGTRLTVV.

The J gene is TRBJ2-3, the V gene TRBV6-6, with D unclear. This CDR3 contains 12 residues. Germline values: CDR1 MNHNY, CDR2 SVGAGI (reference sequence). The ends were cut back, 6 bases at V and 4 bases at J, with 8 bases in the middle. CDR3 sequence (DNA): TGTGCCAGCAGCCCCTGGTCAGATACGCAGTATTTT. This encodes CASSPWSDTQYF.

V gene TRBV11-2 combines with J gene TRBJ2-7; D tentatively fits TRBD1 or TRBD2 (5 bases each). The ends were cut back, 4 bases at V and 6 bases at J, with 10 bases in the middle. Germline V lookup: CDR1 SGHAT, CDR2 FQNNGV. CDR3 length equals 12 residues. CDR3 in DNA: TGTGCCAGCAGCTATTCAGGGAGCGAGCAGTACTTC. It specifies CASSYSGSEQYF.

The chain recombines TRBV7-9 with TRBJ1-5, with D uncertain. Germline CDR1 reads SEHNR; CDR2 reads FQNEAQ (reference sequence). V was clipped by 4 bases and J by 7 bases, with 11 bases between them. The CDR3 totals 13 residues. In DNA form, the CDR3 reads TGTGCCAGCAGCTCCGACCCCAAGCAGCCCCAGCATTTT. Translation gives CASSSDPKQPQHF. Full variable domain (outside the CDR3, taken from reference TRBV7-9 and TRBJ1-5): DTGVSQNPRHKITKRGQNVTFRCDPISEHNRLYWYRQTLGQGPEFLTYFQNEAQLEKSRLLSDRFSAERPKGSFSTLEIQRTEQGDSAMYLCASSSDPKQPQHFGDGTRLSIL.

This rearrangement joins TRBV4-2 to TRBJ1-2, with D possibly TRBD1 on 5 matching bases. The CDR3 is 14 amino acids. V was shortened by 5 bases and J by 5 bases, with 15 bases between the two germline ends. Germline V lookup: CDR1 LGHNA, CDR2 YNFKEQ. The CDR3 DNA reads TGTGCCAGCAGCTTGGGTTGGCAGGGATATGGCTACACCTTC. Its translation is CASSLGWQGYGYTF.

The V gene is TRBV10-2, the J gene TRBJ1-2; tentative D call: TRBD1 (5 bases). V was cut by 7 bases and J by 6 bases, with 18 bases left in between. Germline V CDR1 and CDR2: WSHSY, SAAADI. CDR3 length: 14 residues. The CDR3 sequence is CASKVGGLGHGYTF. CDR3 nucleotides: TGCGCCAGCAAAGTCGGGGGACTTGGACATGGCTACACCTTC.

V gene TRBV4-2 combines with J gene TRBJ2-1; a weak D match, TRBD2 (6 bases). V gave up 5 bases and J gave up 7 bases, with 21 bases separating them. The length of the CDR3 is 16 residues. Germline V gene data show CDR1 as LGHNA and CDR2 as YNFKEQ. The CDR3 reads CASSVSSGTEINEQFF. The CDR3 DNA is TGTGCCAGCAGCGTAAGCTCCGGGACTGAGATTAATGAGCAGTTCTTC.

The V call is TRBV7-2, the J call TRBJ2-1; tentative D call: TRBD2 (5 bases). The CDR3 contains 13 residues. Germline V gene data show CDR1 as SGHTA and CDR2 as FQGNSA. V was trimmed by 5 bases and J by 7 bases, leaving 12 bases between them. CDR3: CASSRGHGNEQFF. DNA for the CDR3: TGTGCCAGCAGCCGCGGGCACGGTAATGAGCAGTTCTTC.

The chain joins TRBV18 to TRBJ2-7; the D is unclear. The V end was cut by 6 bases, the J end by 1 base, with 13 bases between. Germline lookup yields CDR1 KGHSH and CDR2 LQKENI. This CDR3 spans 14 amino acids. CDR3 loop: CASSPSAGSYEQYF. The CDR3, as DNA: TGTGCCAGCTCTCCCTCAGCAGGATCCTACGAGCAGTACTTC.

This sequence joins TRBV18 and TRBJ2-7; D unclear. Germline V gives CDR1 KGHSH, CDR2 LQKENI. Deletions cut 5 bases from V and 0 bases from J, with 5 bases between. This CDR3 spans 12 amino acids. The CDR3 nucleotides read TGTGCCAGCTCATCTACCTCCTACGAGCAGTACTTC. Its translation: CASSSTSYEQYF.

The V gene is TRBV20-1, the J gene TRBJ2-1, with a tentative D call TRBD2 (6 bases). The CDR3 extends over 11 amino acids. The V end lost 3 bases, the J end lost 9 bases, and 9 bases lay between the germline ends. Per germline, CDR1 DFQATT and CDR2 SNEGSKA (reference sequence). Here the CDR3 DNA reads TGCAGTGCTAGGAAGGAGGGTGAGCAGTTCTTC. Protein: CSARKEGEQFF.

This clone was seen a single time. The chain couples TRBV5-4 to TRBJ2-1, with TRBD2 matching over 10 bases. V dropped 0 bases and J dropped 1; count of bases not matched to a gene: 1. The CDR3 is 16 amino acids. The V gene's germline CDR1 is SGHNT and CDR2 YYREEE (reference sequence). The CDR3 sequence is CASSLGAGGSYNEQFF. CDR3 DNA sequence: TGTGCCAGCAGCTTGGGAGCGGGAGGGTCCTACAATGAGCAGTTCTTC.

This clone occurred once. J is TRBJ1-3 and V is TRBV19; no clear D gene. CDR1 and CDR2 (germline): LNHDA, SQIVND (reference sequence). Trimming shortened V by 3 bases and J by 4 bases, and 7 bases separated the two germline ends. The CDR3 sequence is 13 residues long. Here the CDR3 DNA reads TGTGCCAGTAGTATTACCCAAGGAAACACCATATATTTT. Its protein is CASSITQGNTIYF.

As DNA, the CDR3 is TGCGCCAGCGCCGCACTGGTGGGGGGAAATAATTCACCCCTCCACTTT. Translating it yields CASAALVGGNNSPLHF. The V call is TRBV5-1, the J call TRBJ1-6, with a weak D call TRBD1 (5 bases). The germline gives CDR1 SGHRS, CDR2 YFSETQ. The V and J ends lost 7 bases and 5 bases respectively, with 19 bases between them. CDR3 length: 16 residues.